Presented here are 12 T cell receptor beta chains from one specimen sequenced in a study of OX40 agonist ivuxolimab in advanced cancers. Produced via immunoSEQ multiplex PCR; TCRdb's table is partial and in-frame only. The table records about 44,000 clones, 75% to 85% of them present only once. The material was CD4+ or CD8+ T cells sorted from blood, obtained in a trial of the OX40 agonist ivuxolimab. The receptors come from an adult with an advanced solid tumor such as melanoma, head and neck, liver or kidney cancer.

V gene TRBV6-5 combines with J gene TRBJ1-1; D may be TRBD1 (5 bases). CDR1 is MNHEY and CDR2 is SVGAGI in the germline V gene. The CDR3 covers 15 residues. Trimming cost V 4 bases and J 0 bases, with 12 bases left between them. The CDR3 sequence is CASSSGQVMNTEAFF. CDR3 sequence (DNA): TGTGCCAGCAGTTCTGGACAAGTCATGAACACTGAAGCTTTCTTT.

The chain's CDR3 is CASSKAGSGRVFNEQFF. The CDR3 DNA follows: TGTGCCAGCAGCAAAGCTGGTAGCGGGAGGGTTTTCAATGAGCAGTTCTTC. V gene TRBV21-1 combines with J gene TRBJ2-1; TRBD2 is taken as the D call from the table, unchecked against the DNA. TRBV21-1 is shown as a pseudogene. The CDR3 runs to 17 residues.

The sample holds one count of this clone. CDR3 nucleotides: TGTGCCAGCAGCTCGCCTCACACTCAGGGGAGAGAGACCCAGTACTTC. This gives the protein CASSSPHTQGRETQYF. The V gene is TRBV5-4, the J gene TRBJ2-5, with a tentative D call TRBD1 (6 bases). V lost 3 bases, J lost 4 bases, and 19 bases lay in between. This CDR3 is built from 16 residues. Per the germline V gene, CDR1 is SGHNT and CDR2 is YYREEE (reference sequence).

V gene TRBV11-2 combines with J gene TRBJ2-4, with D perhaps matching TRBD1 (5 bases). Germline lookup yields CDR1 SGHAT and CDR2 FQNNGV. The CDR3 loop spans 15 amino acids. The germline V and J ends were trimmed by 5 bases and 0 bases, with 11 bases remaining between them. CDR3 in amino acids: CASSRPGIAKNIQYF. CDR3 in DNA: TGTGCCAGCAGCAGGCCAGGGATAGCCAAAAACATTCAGTACTTC. Together with reference TRBV11-2 and TRBJ2-4, the CDR3 gives the full variable domain: EAGVAQSPRYKIIEKRQSVAFWCNPISGHATLYWYQQILGQGPKLLIQFQNNGVVDDSQLPKDRFSAERLKGVDSTLKIQPAKLEDSAVYLCASSRPGIAKNIQYFGAGTRLSVL.

The chain is built from TRBV7-2 and TRBJ2-3, with 11 bases identical to TRBD1. CDR1 is SGHTA and CDR2 is FQGNSA in the germline V gene. The length of the CDR3 is 17 residues. J gave up 2 bases and V 5 bases, and 9 bases lay outside the gene matches. Written as DNA, the CDR3 is TGTGCCAGCAGCAGGCCGGGACAGGGGGTTTTCACAGATACGCAGTATTTT. Translating it yields CASSRPGQGVFTDTQYF.

This chain connects TRBV10-3 to TRBJ1-1; maybe TRBD1 (6 bases). The germline V gene has CDR1 ENHRY and CDR2 SYGVKD. CDR3 length: 14 residues. V was pared by 2 bases and J by 5 bases, with 12 bases between. CDR3 protein: CAISEGRGQTEAFF. Here the CDR3 DNA reads TGTGCCATCAGTGAGGGGCGGGGGCAGACTGAAGCTTTCTTT.

This chain uses TRBV18 with TRBJ1-1; D not certain. Between the trimmed V and J ends, which lost 4 bases and 1 base, there was a span of 10 bases. Germline CDR1 is KGHSH and CDR2 is LQKENI. There are 14 residues in the CDR3. For the CDR3, the DNA is TGTGCCAGCTCACTTTCTCCAGGGAACACTGAAGCTTTCTTT. This codes for CASSLSPGNTEAFF.

In its sample, this clone was seen once. This chain joins TRBV30 and TRBJ2-3; TRBD2 is a possible D gene (6 bases). Germline-derived CDR1 and CDR2 are GTSNPN and SVGIG (reference sequence). Trimming pared 5 bases from V and 6 bases from J, leaving 12 bases between. The CDR3 length is 12 residues. CDR3 in amino acids: CAWGGWRDTQYF. CDR3 coding DNA: TGTGCCTGGGGGGGGTGGAGGGATACGCAGTATTTT.

DNA of the CDR3: TGTGCCAGCAGTCCCGCAGGGATCGGATACGAGCAGTACTTC. Its protein is CASSPAGIGYEQYF. The gene calls are TRBV6-5 and TRBJ2-7; a weak D match, TRBD1 (5 bases). Trimming shortened V by 5 bases and J by 4 bases, and 15 bases separated the two germline ends. From germline, CDR1 is MNHEY and CDR2 SVGAGI. The length of the CDR3 is 14 residues.

The gene calls are TRBV2 and TRBJ1-5; no reliable D call. This CDR3 is built from 14 residues. In germline, CDR1 is SNHLY, CDR2 FYNNEI. V was clipped by 2 bases and J by 5 bases, with 10 bases between them. In DNA form, the CDR3 reads TGTGCCAGCAGTGAATTTCGGGAGGATCAGCCCCAGCATTTT. It translates to CASSEFREDQPQHF.

This clone was counted a few times. The V and J genes are TRBV19 and TRBJ2-3, with D perhaps assigned TRBD1 or TRBD2 (5 bases each). V lost 5 bases, J lost 9 bases, and 21 bases lay in between. Germline V gives CDR1 LNHDA, CDR2 SQIVND (reference sequence). This CDR3 is 15 amino acids long. This CDR3 is CASSSGTLRSSTQYF. The CDR3 nucleotides are TGTGCCAGTAGTTCGGGGACCCTTAGGAGTTCGACGCAGTATTTT.

The rearrangement links TRBV2 to TRBJ2-7, with D perhaps TRBD1 (6 bases). The CDR3 contains 12 residues. With 11 bases removed from V and 0 bases from J, the gap between germline ends came to 11 bases. Looked up from germline, CDR1 is SNHLY and CDR2 is FYNNEI. Written as DNA, the CDR3 is TGTGCCGGCCACAGGGCCTCCTACGAGCAGTACTTC. Its translation is CAGHRASYEQYF.